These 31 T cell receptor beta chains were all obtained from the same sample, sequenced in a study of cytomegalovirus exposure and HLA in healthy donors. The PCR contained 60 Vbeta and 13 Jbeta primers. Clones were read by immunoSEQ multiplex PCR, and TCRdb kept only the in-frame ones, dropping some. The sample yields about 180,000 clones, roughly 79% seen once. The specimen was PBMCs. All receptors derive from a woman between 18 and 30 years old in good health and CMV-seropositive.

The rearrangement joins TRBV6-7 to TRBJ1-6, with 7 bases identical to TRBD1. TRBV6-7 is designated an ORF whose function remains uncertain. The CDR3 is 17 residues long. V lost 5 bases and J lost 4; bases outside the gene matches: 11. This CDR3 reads CASSPPPTTGYNSPLHF. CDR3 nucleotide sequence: TGTGCCAGCAGTCCCCCCCCCACGACAGGGTATAATTCACCCCTCCACTTT.

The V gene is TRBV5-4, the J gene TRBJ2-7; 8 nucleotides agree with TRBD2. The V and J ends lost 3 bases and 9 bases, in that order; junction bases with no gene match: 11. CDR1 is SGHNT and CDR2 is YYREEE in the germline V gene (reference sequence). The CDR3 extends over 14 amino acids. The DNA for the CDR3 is TGTGCCAGCAGCTCGGGAGGGCTTTCCTACCCGCAGTACTTC. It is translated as CASSSGGLSYPQYF.

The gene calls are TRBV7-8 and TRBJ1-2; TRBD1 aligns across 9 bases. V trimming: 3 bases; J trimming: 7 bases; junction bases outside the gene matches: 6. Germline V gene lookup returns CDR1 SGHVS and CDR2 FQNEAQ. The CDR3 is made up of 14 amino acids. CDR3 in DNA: TGTGCCAGCAGCTTGATACAGGGGGCCGCTGGCTACACCTTC. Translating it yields CASSLIQGAAGYTF.

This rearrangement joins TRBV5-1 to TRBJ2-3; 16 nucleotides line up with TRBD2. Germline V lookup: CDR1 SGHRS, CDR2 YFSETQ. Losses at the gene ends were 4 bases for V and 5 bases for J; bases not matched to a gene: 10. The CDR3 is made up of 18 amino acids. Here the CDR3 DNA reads TGCGCCAGCAGCGTACTAGGGACTAGCGGGGGGGCGATAGATACGCAGTATTTT. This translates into CASSVLGTSGGAIDTQYF.

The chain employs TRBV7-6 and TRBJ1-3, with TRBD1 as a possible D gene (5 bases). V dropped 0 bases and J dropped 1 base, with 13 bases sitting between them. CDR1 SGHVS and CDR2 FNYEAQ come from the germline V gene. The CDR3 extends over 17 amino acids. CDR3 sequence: CASSLAPGPISGNTIYF. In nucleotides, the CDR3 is TGTGCCAGCAGCTTAGCACCAGGGCCTATTTCTGGAAACACCATATATTTT.

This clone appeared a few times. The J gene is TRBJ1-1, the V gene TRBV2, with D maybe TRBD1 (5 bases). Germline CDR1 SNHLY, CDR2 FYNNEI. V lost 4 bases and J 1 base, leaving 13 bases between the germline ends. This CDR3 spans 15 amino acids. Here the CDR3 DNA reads TGTGCCAGCAGTGGGCGAATCACAGGGAACACTGAAGCTTTCTTT. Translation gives CASSGRITGNTEAFF.

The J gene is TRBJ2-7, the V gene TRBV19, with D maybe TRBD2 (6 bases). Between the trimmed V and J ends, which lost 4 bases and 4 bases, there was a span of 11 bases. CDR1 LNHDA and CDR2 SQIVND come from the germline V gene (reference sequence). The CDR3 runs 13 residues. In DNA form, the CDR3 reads TGTGCCAGTAGTAGCGGGAAGGGGTACGAGCAGTACTTC. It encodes CASSSGKGYEQYF. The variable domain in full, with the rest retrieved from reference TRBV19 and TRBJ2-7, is DGGITQSPKYLFRKEGQNVTLSCEQNLNHDAMYWYRQDPGQGLRLIYYSQIVNDFQKGDIAEGYSVSREKKESFPLTVTSAQKNPTAFYLCASSSGKGYEQYFGPGTRLTVT.

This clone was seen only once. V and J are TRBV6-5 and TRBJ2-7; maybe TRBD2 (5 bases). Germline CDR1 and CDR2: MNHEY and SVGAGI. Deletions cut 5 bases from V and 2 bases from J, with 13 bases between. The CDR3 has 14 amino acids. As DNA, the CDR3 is TGTGCCAGCAGTAGGACTGGGCCTGCCTACGAGCAGTACTTC. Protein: CASSRTGPAYEQYF.

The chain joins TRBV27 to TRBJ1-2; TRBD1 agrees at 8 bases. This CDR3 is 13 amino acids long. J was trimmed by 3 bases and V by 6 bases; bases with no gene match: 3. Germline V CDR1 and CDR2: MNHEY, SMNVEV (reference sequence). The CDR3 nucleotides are TGTGCCAGCAGCCTGACAGGGGACTATGGCTACACCTTC. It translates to CASSLTGDYGYTF.

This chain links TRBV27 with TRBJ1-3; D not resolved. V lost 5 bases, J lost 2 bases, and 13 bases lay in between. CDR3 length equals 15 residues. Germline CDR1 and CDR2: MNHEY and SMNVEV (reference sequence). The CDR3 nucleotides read TGTGCCAGCAGTCCTCAAAAACTCGCTGGAAACACCATATATTTT. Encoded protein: CASSPQKLAGNTIYF.

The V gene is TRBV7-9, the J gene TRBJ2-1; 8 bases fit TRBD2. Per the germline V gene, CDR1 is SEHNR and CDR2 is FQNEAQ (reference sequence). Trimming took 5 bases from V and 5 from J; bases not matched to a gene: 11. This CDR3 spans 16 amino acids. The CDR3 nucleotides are TGTGCCAGCAGCACCCGGGCAGCGGGGGAGAACAATGAGCAGTTCTTC. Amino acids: CASSTRAAGENNEQFF. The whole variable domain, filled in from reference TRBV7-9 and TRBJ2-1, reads DTGVSQNPRHKITKRGQNVTFRCDPISEHNRLYWYRQTLGQGPEFLTYFQNEAQLEKSRLLSDRFSAERPKGSFSTLEIQRTEQGDSAMYLCASSTRAAGENNEQFFGPGTRLTVL.

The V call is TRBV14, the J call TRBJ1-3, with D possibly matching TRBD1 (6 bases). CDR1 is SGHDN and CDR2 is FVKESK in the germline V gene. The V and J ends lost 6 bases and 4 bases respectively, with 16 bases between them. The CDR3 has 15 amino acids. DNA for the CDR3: TGTGCCAGCAGGAAAGACCGGGACATGGGAAACACCATATATTTT. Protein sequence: CASRKDRDMGNTIYF. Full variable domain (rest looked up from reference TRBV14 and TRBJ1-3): EAGVTQFPSHSVIEKGQTVTLRCDPISGHDNLYWYRRVMGKEIKFLLHFVKESKQDESGMPNNRFLAERTGGTYSTLKVQPAELEDSGVYFCASRKDRDMGNTIYFGEGSWLTVV.

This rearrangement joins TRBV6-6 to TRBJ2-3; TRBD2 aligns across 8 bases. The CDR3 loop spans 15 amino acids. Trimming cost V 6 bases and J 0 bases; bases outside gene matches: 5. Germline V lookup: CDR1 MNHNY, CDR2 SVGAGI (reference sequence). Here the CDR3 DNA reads TGTGCCAGCAGCAAGGTAGCGGGGAGCACAGATACGCAGTATTTT. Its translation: CASSKVAGSTDTQYF.

The CDR3 region has the DNA TGTGCCAGCAGTCCTGGGACAGATAATGAAAAACTGTTTTTT. This encodes CASSPGTDNEKLFF. The V call is TRBV28, the J call TRBJ1-4; 7 bases fit TRBD1. CDR3 length: 14 amino acids. With 5 bases clipped from V and 4 bases from J, the junction kept 4 bases outside the gene matches. Germline V gene data show CDR1 as MDHEN and CDR2 as SYDVKM.

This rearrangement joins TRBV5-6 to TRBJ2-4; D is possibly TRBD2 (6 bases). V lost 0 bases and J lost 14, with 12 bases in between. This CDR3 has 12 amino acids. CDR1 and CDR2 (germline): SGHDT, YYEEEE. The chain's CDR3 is CASSLVEGGEYF. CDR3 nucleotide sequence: TGTGCCAGCAGCTTGGTTGAAGGCGGGGAGTACTTC.

The chain's CDR3 is CASSSLLDSPYEQYF. CDR3 DNA sequence: TGTGCCAGCAGTTCCCTACTGGACAGTCCTTACGAGCAGTACTTC. This sequence joins TRBV27 and TRBJ2-7, with a weak D call TRBD1 (6 bases). The CDR3 extends over 15 amino acids. V dropped 4 bases and J dropped 4 bases, with 17 bases sitting between them. Germline values: CDR1 MNHEY, CDR2 SMNVEV (reference sequence).

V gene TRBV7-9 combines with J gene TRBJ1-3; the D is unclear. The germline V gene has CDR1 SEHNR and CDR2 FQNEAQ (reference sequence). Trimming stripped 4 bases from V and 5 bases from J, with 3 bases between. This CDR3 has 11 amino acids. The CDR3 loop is CASSSRNTIYF. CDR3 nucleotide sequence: TGTGCCAGCAGCTCCAGAAACACCATATATTTT.

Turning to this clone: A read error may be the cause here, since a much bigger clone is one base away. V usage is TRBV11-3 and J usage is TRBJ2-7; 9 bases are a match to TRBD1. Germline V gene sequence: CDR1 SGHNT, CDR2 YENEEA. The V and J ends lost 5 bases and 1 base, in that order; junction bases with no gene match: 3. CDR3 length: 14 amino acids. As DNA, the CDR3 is TGTGCCAGCAGCCCCGGGACAGGGTCCTACGAGCAGTACTTC. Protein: CASSPGTGSYEQYF. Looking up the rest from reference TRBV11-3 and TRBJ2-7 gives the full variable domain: EAGVVQSPRYKIIEKKQPVAFWCNPISGHNTLYWYLQNLGQGPELLIRYENEEAVDDSQLPKDRFSAERLKGVDSTLKIQPAELGDSAVYLCASSPGTGSYEQYFGPGTRLTVT.

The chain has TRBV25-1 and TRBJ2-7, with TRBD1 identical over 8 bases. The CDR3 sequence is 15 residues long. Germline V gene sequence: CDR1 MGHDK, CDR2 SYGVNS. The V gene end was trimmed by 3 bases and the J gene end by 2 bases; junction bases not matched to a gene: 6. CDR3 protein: CASSDTLRGPYEQYF. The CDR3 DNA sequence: TGTGCCAGCAGTGACACTCTCAGGGGGCCCTACGAGCAGTACTTC.

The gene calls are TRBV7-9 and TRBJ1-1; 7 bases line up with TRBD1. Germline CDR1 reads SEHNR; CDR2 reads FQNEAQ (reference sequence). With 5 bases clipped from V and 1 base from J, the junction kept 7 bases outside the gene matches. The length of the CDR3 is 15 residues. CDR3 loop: CASSPRQGGNTEAFF. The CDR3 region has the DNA TGTGCCAGCAGCCCCCGACAGGGAGGGAACACTGAAGCTTTCTTT.

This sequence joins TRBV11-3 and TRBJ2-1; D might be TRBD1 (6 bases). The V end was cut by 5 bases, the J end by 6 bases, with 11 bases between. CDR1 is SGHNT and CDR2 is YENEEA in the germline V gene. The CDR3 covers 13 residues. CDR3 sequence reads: CASSHNRVNEQFF. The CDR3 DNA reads TGTGCCAGCAGCCACAACAGGGTCAATGAGCAGTTCTTC.

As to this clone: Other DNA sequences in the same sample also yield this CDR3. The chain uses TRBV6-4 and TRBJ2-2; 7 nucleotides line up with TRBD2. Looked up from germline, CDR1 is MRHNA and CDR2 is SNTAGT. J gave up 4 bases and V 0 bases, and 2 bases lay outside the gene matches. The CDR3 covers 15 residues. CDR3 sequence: CASSDSWGGTGELFF. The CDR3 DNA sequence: TGTGCCAGCAGTGACTCGTGGGGGGGCACCGGGGAGCTGTTTTTT.

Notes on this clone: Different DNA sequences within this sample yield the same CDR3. The CDR3 here is CASSLGQGAYNEQFF. The CDR3 nucleotides read TGTGCCAGCAGCTTGGGACAGGGGGCTTACAATGAGCAGTTCTTC. This rearrangement joins TRBV5-4 to TRBJ2-1; 10 nucleotides match TRBD1. This CDR3 has 15 residues. Germline V lookup: CDR1 SGHNT, CDR2 YYREEE (reference sequence). The trim removed 0 bases at V and 4 bases at J, leaving 1 base unmatched.

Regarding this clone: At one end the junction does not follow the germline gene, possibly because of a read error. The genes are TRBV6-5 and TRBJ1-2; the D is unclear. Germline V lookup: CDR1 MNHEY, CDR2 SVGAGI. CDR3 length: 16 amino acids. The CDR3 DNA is TGTGCCGGCAGTTACTCAAATCTGGGAGCTAACTATGGCTACACCTTC. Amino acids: CAGSYSNLGANYGYTF.

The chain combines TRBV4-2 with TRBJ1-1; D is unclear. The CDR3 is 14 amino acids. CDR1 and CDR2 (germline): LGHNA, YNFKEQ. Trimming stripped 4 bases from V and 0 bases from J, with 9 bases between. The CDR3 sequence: CASSPQKMNTEAFF. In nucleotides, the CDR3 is TGTGCCAGCAGCCCTCAGAAGATGAACACTGAAGCTTTCTTT.

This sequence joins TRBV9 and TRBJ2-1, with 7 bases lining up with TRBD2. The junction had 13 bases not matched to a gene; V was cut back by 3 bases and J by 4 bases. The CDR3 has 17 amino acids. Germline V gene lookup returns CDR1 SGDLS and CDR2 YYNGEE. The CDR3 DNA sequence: TGTGCCAGCAGCGGGGGGAGGGGACGGTGGGCTTACAATGAGCAGTTCTTC. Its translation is CASSGGRGRWAYNEQFF.

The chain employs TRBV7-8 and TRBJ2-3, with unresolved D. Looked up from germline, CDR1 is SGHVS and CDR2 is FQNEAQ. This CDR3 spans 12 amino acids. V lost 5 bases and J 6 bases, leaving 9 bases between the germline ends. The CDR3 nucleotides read TGTGCCAGCAGCCCGAGTCGGGATACGCAGTATTTT. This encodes CASSPSRDTQYF.

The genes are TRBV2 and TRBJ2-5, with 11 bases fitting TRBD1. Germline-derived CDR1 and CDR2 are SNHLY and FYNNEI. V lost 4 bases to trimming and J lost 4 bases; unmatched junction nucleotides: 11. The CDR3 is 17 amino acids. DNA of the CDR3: TGTGCCAGCAGTGGTATTTACACCGGGACAGGGGGAGAGACCCAGTACTTC. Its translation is CASSGIYTGTGGETQYF. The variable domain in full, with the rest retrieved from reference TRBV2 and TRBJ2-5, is EPEVTQTPSHQVTQMGQEVILRCVPISNHLYFYWYRQILGQKVEFLVSFYNNEISEKSEIFDDQFSVERPDGSNFTLKIRSTKLEDSAMYFCASSGIYTGTGGETQYFGPGTRLLVL.

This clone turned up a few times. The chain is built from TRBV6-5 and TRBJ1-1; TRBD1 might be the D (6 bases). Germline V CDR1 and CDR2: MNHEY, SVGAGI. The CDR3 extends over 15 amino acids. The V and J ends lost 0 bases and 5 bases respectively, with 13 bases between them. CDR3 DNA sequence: TGTGCCAGCAGTTACTCGAGGGGGTGGGAGACTGAAGCTTTCTTT. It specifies CASSYSRGWETEAFF.

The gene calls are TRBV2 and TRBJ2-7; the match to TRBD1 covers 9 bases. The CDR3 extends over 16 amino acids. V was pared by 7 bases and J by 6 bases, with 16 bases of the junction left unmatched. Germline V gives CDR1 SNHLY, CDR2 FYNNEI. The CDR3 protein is CASILHPGQGVPEQYF. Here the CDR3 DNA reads TGTGCCAGCATCCTACACCCGGGACAGGGTGTCCCCGAGCAGTACTTC.

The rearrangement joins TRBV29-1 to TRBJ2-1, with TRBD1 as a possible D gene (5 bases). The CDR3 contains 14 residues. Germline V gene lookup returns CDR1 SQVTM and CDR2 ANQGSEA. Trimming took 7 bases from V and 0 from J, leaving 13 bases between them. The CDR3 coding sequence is TGCAGCGCGTCCCCTGACAGCTCCTACAATGAGCAGTTCTTC. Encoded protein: CSASPDSSYNEQFF.